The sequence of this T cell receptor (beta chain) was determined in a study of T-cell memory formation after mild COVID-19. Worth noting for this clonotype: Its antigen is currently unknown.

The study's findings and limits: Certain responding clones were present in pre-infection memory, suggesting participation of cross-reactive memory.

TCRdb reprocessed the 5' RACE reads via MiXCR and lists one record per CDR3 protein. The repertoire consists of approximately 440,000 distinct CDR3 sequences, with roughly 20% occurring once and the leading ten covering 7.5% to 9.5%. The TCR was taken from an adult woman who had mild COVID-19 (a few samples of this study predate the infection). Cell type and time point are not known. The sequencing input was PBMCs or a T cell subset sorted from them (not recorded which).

This CDR3 reads CASSQPLGGGQIYSYNEQFF. As DNA, the CDR3 is TGTGCCAGCAGCCAACCCCTGGGGGGGGGACAGATCTACTCCTACAATGAGCAGTTCTTC. The gene calls are TRBV3-1 and TRBJ2-1, with D possibly being TRBD1 or TRBD2 (7 bases each). CDR3 length: 20 residues. CDR1 LGHDT and CDR2 YNNKEL come from the germline V gene (reference sequence). Trimming left V 2 bases short and J 0 bases short, with 23 bases between.